Ten or more counts support the clone carrying this TCR beta chain. Time point in this sample: sample taken at primary tumor resection. Trimming cost V 2 bases and J 6 bases; bases outside gene matches: 6. CDR1 and CDR2 (germline): SGHRS, YFSETQ. The CDR3 length is 16 residues. The sample originates from a study of spatial heterogeneity in lung cancer. TCRdb re-called the 5' RACE reads through MiXCR, storing one row per CDR3 protein. The sample carries over 50,000 distinct CDR3 sequences, about 6.6% recorded once. The sample in question was PBMCs, obtained at surgery. The V and J genes are TRBV5-1 and TRBJ2-1, with 12 bases matching TRBD2. The clonotype originates from a female donor with early-stage non-small cell lung cancer. CDR3 DNA: TGCGCCAGCAGCTTTACATCTAGCGGGGGGGCCAATGAGCAGTTCTTC. It codes for CASSFTSSGGANEQFF.